The 20 T cell receptor beta chains reported below all come from one sample, sequenced in a study of patients and donors after allogeneic stem cell transplantation. TCRdb recomputed calls from the RT-PCR reads with MiXCR, one row per CDR3 protein. The sample contains some 880,000 distinct CDR3 sequences, around 17% of which appear only once. The sample was blood, either unsorted or a sorted T cell fraction (not recorded which). These receptor sequences come from a human donor who was either an allogeneic HSCT recipient or a stem cell or donor lymphocyte infusion donor (not recorded which). It is not recorded whose cells these are; they may come from a transplant donor.

The CDR3 sequence is CASSPPPDNPSNQPQHF. The CDR3, as DNA: TGTGCCAGCTCACCTCCCCCGGACAACCCTAGCAATCAGCCCCAGCATTTT. V is TRBV18 and J is TRBJ1-5; D may be TRBD1 (5 bases). CDR1 is KGHSH, CDR2 LQKENI, per germline. V lost 3 bases to trimming and J lost 0 bases, with 15 bases between them. This CDR3 region has 17 residues.

The table lists this clonotype with a few counts. The V and J genes are TRBV3-1 and TRBJ1-1; D might be TRBD1 (5 bases). The CDR3 consists of 15 residues. CDR1 LGHDT and CDR2 YNNKEL come from the germline V gene (reference sequence). V was pared by 0 bases and J by 7 bases, with 15 bases between. CDR3 residues: CASSQDYGGEFEAFF. In DNA, the CDR3 is TGTGCCAGCAGCCAAGATTACGGAGGGGAGTTTGAAGCTTTCTTT. Full variable domain (outside the CDR3, taken from reference TRBV3-1 and TRBJ1-1): DTAVSQTPKYLVTQMGNDKSIKCEQNLGHDTMYWYKQDSKKFLKIMFSYNNKELIINETVPNRFSPKSPDKAHLNLHINSLELGDSAVYFCASSQDYGGEFEAFFGQGTRLTVV.

The V and J genes are TRBV5-1 and TRBJ1-1; 8 bases fit TRBD1. This CDR3 has 14 amino acids. Unmatched junction bases numbered 10, after V lost 9 bases and J lost 3 bases. Germline V gene data show CDR1 as SGHRS and CDR2 as YFSETQ. CDR3 nucleotide sequence: TGCGCCACCCGACAGGGGAGGTCGGACACTGAAGCTTTCTTT. Protein sequence: CATRQGRSDTEAFF.

This clonotype was seen only a few times. V usage is TRBV28 and J usage is TRBJ2-4, with TRBD1 matching 9 bases. The germline gives CDR1 MDHEN, CDR2 SYDVKM. The ends lost 3 bases at V and 3 bases at J; junction bases unmatched: 6. The CDR3 covers 16 residues. DNA of the CDR3: TGTGCCAGCAGTTTGTTCGGACAGGGGAGCAAAAACATTCAGTACTTC. It is translated as CASSLFGQGSKNIQYF.

This clonotype occurred a few times. The chain recombines TRBV12-3 or TRBV12-4 with TRBJ2-3; 7 bases fit TRBD1. The J segment lost 5 bases and the V segment lost 5 bases, leaving 13 bases of the junction unmatched. This CDR3 is 16 amino acids long. CDR3 in DNA: TGTGCCAGCAGTCCTCGGACAGGCGATAGAATAGATACGCAGTATTTT. Its translation: CASSPRTGDRIDTQYF.

This clonotype came up many times. No conserved phenylalanine or tryptophan ends this CDR3, so it is likely a read error. It is unclear where the CDR3 begins or ends on the DNA, so no DNA is shown, and the CDR3 is as TCRdb lists it. The rearrangement links TRBV20-1 to TRBJ2-1; the table's D call of TRBD2 was not tested on the DNA. Germline CDR1 and CDR2: DFQATT and SNEGSKA (reference sequence). The CDR3 length is 11 residues, termini included. The CDR3 is CSAFRKGLGNV.

The chain uses TRBV24-1 and TRBJ2-1, with TRBD2 identical over 10 bases. CDR3 length: 15 residues. Germline loops: CDR1 KGHDR, CDR2 SFDVKD. V gave up 9 bases and J gave up 4 bases; unmatched junction bases: 8. DNA of the CDR3: TGTGCCACCCGGCGGGCTAGCGGGAGTTACAATGAGCAGTTCTTC. This codes for CATRRASGSYNEQFF.

This chain uses TRBV29-1 with TRBJ2-7, with D possibly called TRBD1 or TRBD2 (6 bases each). Germline-derived CDR1 and CDR2 are SQVTM and ANQGSEA. The V and J ends lost 4 bases and 4 bases respectively, with 17 bases between them. The CDR3 has 14 residues. This CDR3 reads CSVGGIGGSYEQYF. The CDR3 DNA is TGCAGCGTTGGGGGTATCGGGGGCTCGTACGAGCAGTACTTC.

Only a few counts were recorded for this clonotype. J is TRBJ1-5 and V is TRBV7-9; no definite D call. V shed 5 bases and J shed 9 bases, with 8 bases lying between them. Germline V gene sequence: CDR1 SEHNR, CDR2 FQNEAQ (reference sequence). The CDR3 totals 11 residues. CDR3 sequence reads: CASSKGGPQHF. Written as DNA, the CDR3 is TGTGCCAGCAGCAAGGGTGGGCCCCAGCATTTT.

The CDR3 DNA follows: TGCAGTGCTCGACCCGGGACTAGCTCCTACGAGCAGTACTTC. Its protein is CSARPGTSSYEQYF. The chain recombines TRBV20-1 with TRBJ2-7; 8 bases align to TRBD2. Germline CDR1 and CDR2: DFQATT and SNEGSKA (reference sequence). Trimming cost V 5 bases and J 0 bases; bases outside gene matches: 6. The CDR3 extends over 14 amino acids.

The V gene is TRBV5-4, the J gene TRBJ1-2; a weak D match, TRBD1 (6 bases). Trimming took 4 bases from V and 8 from J, leaving 21 bases between them. Germline values: CDR1 SGHNT, CDR2 YYREEE (reference sequence). The CDR3 is 15 residues long. This CDR3 reads CASSHPGRGARGYTF. The CDR3 DNA reads TGTGCCAGCAGCCACCCCGGGAGGGGGGCTCGAGGCTACACCTTC. Variable domain in full (rest from reference TRBV5-4 and TRBJ1-2): ETGVTQSPTHLIKTRGQQVTLRCSSQSGHNTVSWYQQALGQGPQFIFQYYREEENGRGNFPPRFSGLQFPNYSSELNVNALELDDSALYLCASSHPGRGARGYTFGSGTRLTVV.

This clonotype was observed a handful of times. V and J are TRBV6-5 and TRBJ2-7, with D tentatively TRBD1 (5 bases). The CDR3 is made up of 15 amino acids. Germline V gives CDR1 MNHEY, CDR2 SVGAGI. V lost 0 bases to trimming and J lost 1 base, with 10 bases between them. The DNA for the CDR3 is TGTGCCAGCAGTTACTCGAAGGGGTATTCCTACGAGCAGTACTTC. Its protein product is CASSYSKGYSYEQYF.

The chain combines TRBV7-9 with TRBJ2-1, with 12 positions matching TRBD2. V dropped 4 bases and J dropped 7; count of bases not matched to a gene: 8. The CDR3 totals 16 residues. CDR1 and CDR2 from the germline V gene are SEHNR and FQNEAQ (reference sequence). The DNA of the CDR3 is TGTGCCAGCAGCTCTCGGACTAGCGGGATTCTGAATGAGCAGTTCTTC. Residues: CASSSRTSGILNEQFF.

The chain recombines TRBV14 with TRBJ1-2; D possibly corresponds to TRBD1 (6 bases). CDR1 is SGHDN, CDR2 FVKESK, per germline. The CDR3 has 14 residues. V shed 0 bases and J shed 7 bases, with 12 bases lying between them. CDR3 DNA: TGTGCCAGCAGCCAAGACCCGGACAGAGGTGGCTACACCTTC. It translates to CASSQDPDRGGYTF.

This clonotype has only a few counts. J is TRBJ1-5 and V is TRBV3-1, with a tentative D call TRBD1 (5 bases). Trimming pared 3 bases from V and 9 bases from J, leaving 12 bases between. This CDR3 spans 13 amino acids. Germline V gives CDR1 LGHDT, CDR2 YNNKEL (reference sequence). CDR3: CASSHGAEGPQHF. The CDR3, as DNA: TGTGCCAGCAGCCATGGGGCAGAGGGGCCCCAGCATTTT.

V is TRBV2 and J is TRBJ2-5, with TRBD2 matching 8 bases. The CDR3 contains 14 residues. V was clipped by 5 bases and J by 3 bases; unmatched bases: 5. The germline CDR1 and CDR2 sequences are SNHLY and FYNNEI. The CDR3 nucleotides are TGTGCCAGCAGTAACGGGGGGGTCGAAGAGACCCAGTACTTC. This translates into CASSNGGVEETQYF.

A few counts support this clonotype. V gene TRBV12-3 or TRBV12-4 combines with J gene TRBJ1-2, with 9 bases that match TRBD1. The CDR3 contains 13 residues. Trimming removed 5 bases from V and 7 bases from J; junction bases left unmatched: 5. CDR3 amino acids: CASSPRDRVGYTF. DNA for the CDR3: TGTGCCAGCAGTCCGCGGGACAGGGTTGGCTACACCTTC.

This chain joins TRBV30 and TRBJ1-2, with no clear D. V lost 4 bases and J 4 bases, leaving 7 bases between the germline ends. The CDR3 is made up of 11 amino acids. Germline CDR1 and CDR2: GTSNPN and SVGIG (reference sequence). The CDR3 DNA reads as TGTGCCTGGACCCCTCTCTATGGCTACACCTTC. It translates to CAWTPLYGYTF.

J is TRBJ2-1 and V is TRBV11-2, with D maybe TRBD2 (6 bases). The CDR3 covers 17 residues. Germline CDR1 is SGHAT and CDR2 is FQNNGV. V gave up 5 bases and J gave up 7 bases, with 24 bases separating them. The CDR3 loop reads CASSPRDGSRLRNEQFF. The CDR3 DNA reads TGTGCCAGCAGCCCGAGGGACGGGAGCCGCCTCCGGAATGAGCAGTTCTTC. Using reference TRBV11-2 and TRBJ2-1 for the parts outside the CDR3, the full variable domain is EAGVAQSPRYKIIEKRQSVAFWCNPISGHATLYWYQQILGQGPKLLIQFQNNGVVDDSQLPKDRFSAERLKGVDSTLKIQPAKLEDSAVYLCASSPRDGSRLRNEQFFGPGTRLTVL.

The V gene is TRBV4-1, the J gene TRBJ1-3; no clear D. Germline CDR1 is MGHRA and CDR2 is YSYEKL. The CDR3 is 15 amino acids. Deletions cut 1 base from V and 3 bases from J, with 10 bases between. The CDR3 DNA sequence: TGCGCCAGCAGCCAAGTCGGTGGAAATGGAAACACCATATATTTT. It yields the protein CASSQVGGNGNTIYF.